This T cell receptor beta chain was obtained from a study of Tregs in tolerant kidney transplant recipients. Only one count was recorded for this clone. Its specificity is unknown. Germline assignment: CDR1 SNHLY and CDR2 FYNNEI. The CDR3 has 16 residues. V lost 6 bases to trimming and J lost 4 bases; unmatched junction nucleotides: 9. General study results and limits: Few patients were studied, so findings need validation in larger groups. Activated donor B cell expansion appeared to reveal the most relevant donor-specific TCRbeta repertoire. This study did not directly address biological reproducibility.

Assay: immunoSEQ multiplex PCR; the TCRdb copy retains only in-frame clones and omits some. The sample lists 100,000 to 130,000 clones, 90% occurring once. The specimen comprised CD4+ T cells from blood, sampled before the transplant. The chain recombines TRBV2 with TRBJ1-3; 10 nucleotides line up with TRBD1. The clonotype was recovered from a human donor who received a combined kidney and bone marrow transplant. Here the CDR3 reads CASRAGQGLRGNTIYF. For the CDR3, the DNA is TGTGCCAGCAGGGCGGGACAGGGGTTGAGAGGAAACACCATATATTTT.